Below are 14 T cell receptor beta chains sequenced from a single sample in a study of blood T cells in healthy people across ages. Alongside a J-beta primer mix, a sample-barcoded 5' primer served in a second PCR lasting roughly 6 to 11 cycles. A single record per CDR3 protein comes from TCRdb applying MiXCR to the 5' RACE reads. The table has 500,000 to 600,000 distinct CDR3 sequences, 25% to 30% seen once; the top ten hold around a sixth. The specimen sequenced was blood. These receptors were collected from an older woman in good health.

This sequence joins TRBV9 and TRBJ1-1; D gene ambiguous. Per the germline V gene, CDR1 is SGDLS and CDR2 is YYNGEE. CDR3 length equals 15 residues. The V end lost 4 bases, the J end lost 5 bases, and 18 bases lay between the germline ends. The CDR3 sequence: CASSPARVRKTEAFF. In DNA, the CDR3 is TGTGCCAGCAGCCCAGCCCGGGTGAGAAAAACTGAAGCTTTCTTT.

A few counts support this clonotype. V is TRBV30 and J is TRBJ2-1; 12 nucleotides match TRBD2. The V segment lost 2 bases and the J segment 6 bases; nucleotides outside the gene matches: 5. CDR3 length equals 15 residues. The germline gives CDR1 GTSNPN, CDR2 SVGIG (reference sequence). CDR3 sequence reads: CAWSRGLAGRNEQFF. In nucleotides, the CDR3 is TGTGCCTGGAGTCGCGGACTAGCGGGGCGCAATGAGCAGTTCTTC.

This clonotype was seen more than once but under ten times. The V and J genes are TRBV15 and TRBJ1-4; TRBD1 might be the D (5 bases). There are 16 residues in the CDR3. Trimming pared 0 bases from V and 7 bases from J, leaving 15 bases between. CDR1 is LNHNV and CDR2 is YYDKDF in the germline V gene (reference sequence). DNA for the CDR3: TGTGCCACCAGCAGAGATGGTACCAGGGTATTTGAAAAACTGTTTTTT. It codes for CATSRDGTRVFEKLFF.

The gene calls are TRBV5-1 and TRBJ2-5; the D call may be TRBD1 or TRBD2 (5 bases each). The germline CDR1 and CDR2 sequences are SGHRS and YFSETQ. This CDR3 spans 13 amino acids. Trimming removed 3 bases at V and 5 bases at J, with 11 bases between. The CDR3 nucleotides read TGCGCCAGCAGCTCTACGGGGCCGGAGACCCAGTACTTC. Translating it yields CASSSTGPETQYF.

The chain couples TRBV12-3 or TRBV12-4 to TRBJ2-5; D perhaps matches TRBD2 (5 bases). The J call is doubtful: the DNA matches TRBJ2-1 better. The CDR3 has 14 amino acids. Written as DNA, the CDR3 is TGTGCCAGCAGTCCCGGCGGTAGCGCCCATGAGCAGTTCTTC. Its protein product is CASSPGGSAHEQFF.

V and J are TRBV6-2 or TRBV6-3 and TRBJ1-2; 9 positions agree with TRBD1. From germline, CDR1 is MNHEY and CDR2 SVGEGT. CDR3 length equals 18 residues. The V gene end was trimmed by 1 base and the J gene end by 0 bases; junction bases not matched to a gene: 9. CDR3 protein: CASSYWKPGQGTNYGYTF. The CDR3 DNA reads as TGTGCCAGCAGTTACTGGAAACCGGGACAGGGAACTAACTATGGCTACACCTTC.

The J gene is TRBJ1-5, the V gene TRBV25-1, with D uncertain. V was clipped by 0 bases and J by 0 bases, with 3 bases between them. The CDR3 sequence is 14 residues long. Per the germline V gene, CDR1 is MGHDK and CDR2 is SYGVNS. CDR3 protein: CASSEYSSNQPQHF. In nucleotides, the CDR3 is TGTGCCAGCAGTGAATACAGTAGCAATCAGCCCCAGCATTTT.

The chain links TRBV29-1 to TRBJ2-4; D possibly uses TRBD1 or TRBD2 (5 bases each). V dropped 4 bases and J dropped 7 bases, with 17 bases sitting between them. The CDR3 loop spans 14 amino acids. Per the germline V gene, CDR1 is SQVTM and CDR2 is ANQGSEA. For the CDR3, the DNA is TGCAGCGTTGGGGGCTGGGGAAGGAGGAACATTCAGTACTTC. Translation gives CSVGGWGRRNIQYF.

This clonotype was seen a few times. V gene TRBV20-1 combines with J gene TRBJ1-5; D is unresolved. This CDR3 has 15 amino acids. The germline V gene has CDR1 DFQATT and CDR2 SNEGSKA (reference sequence). The germline V and J ends were trimmed by 2 bases and 0 bases, with 11 bases remaining between them. CDR3: CSARPRGYSNQPQHF. DNA of the CDR3: TGCAGTGCTAGACCCCGGGGTTATAGCAATCAGCCCCAGCATTTT.

The table lists this clonotype with a few counts. This chain joins TRBV3-1 and TRBJ1-4; maybe TRBD1 (5 bases). Per germline, CDR1 LGHDT and CDR2 YNNKEL (reference sequence). V was cut by 7 bases and J by 7 bases, with 16 bases left in between. CDR3 length: 14 residues. The CDR3, as DNA: TGTGCCAGCACCGAAAGGGGAACGAGTGAAAAACTGTTTTTT. Translating gives CASTERGTSEKLFF. Based on the CDR3 plus reference TRBV3-1 and TRBJ1-4, the full variable domain is DTAVSQTPKYLVTQMGNDKSIKCEQNLGHDTMYWYKQDSKKFLKIMFSYNNKELIINETVPNRFSPKSPDKAHLNLHINSLELGDSAVYFCASTERGTSEKLFFGSGTQLSVL.

This clonotype has ten or more counts. The chain couples TRBV5-1 to TRBJ2-5; TRBD1 is a possible D gene (6 bases). The V gene lost 0 bases and the J gene lost 6 bases, with 15 bases spanning the gap. This CDR3 region has 15 residues. CDR1 and CDR2 from the germline V gene are SGHRS and YFSETQ. The DNA of the CDR3 is TGCGCCAGCAGCTTGGGACAACAGGGAAGGAAGACCCAGTACTTC. Translated: CASSLGQQGRKTQYF.

The chain combines TRBV11-2 with TRBJ2-3, with D perhaps being TRBD1 or TRBD2 (5 bases each). This CDR3 contains 14 residues. Germline V gives CDR1 SGHAT, CDR2 FQNNGV. Trimming cost V 3 bases and J 4 bases, with 11 bases left between them. The CDR3 DNA follows: TGTGCCAGCAGCTTGGGACGGCAGTCAGATACGCAGTATTTT. The encoded protein is CASSLGRQSDTQYF.

As concerns this clonotype: At one end, the junction sequence differs from germline, possibly due to a read error. The genes are TRBV7-6 and TRBJ2-1; D unresolved. Germline CDR1 is SGHVS and CDR2 is FNYEAQ. The CDR3 sequence is 14 residues long. CDR3 coding DNA: TGTGCCAGCAGCTTTCTCGGGCAGATCAATGAGAAGTTCTTC. Its protein product is CASSFLGQINEKFF. The entire variable domain, with the rest obtained from reference TRBV7-6 and TRBJ2-1, is as follows: GAGVSQSPRYKVTKRGQDVALRCDPISGHVSLYWYRQALGQGPEFLTYFNYEAQQDKSGLPNDRFSAERPEGSISTLTIQRTEQRDSAMYRCASSFLGQINEKFFGPGTRLTVL.

This clonotype was recorded at least ten times. The chain couples TRBV5-1 to TRBJ2-5; no firm D call. The CDR3 spans 15 residues. The germline V and J ends were trimmed by 0 bases and 1 base, with 10 bases remaining between them. Germline V gene lookup returns CDR1 SGHRS and CDR2 YFSETQ. The CDR3 nucleotides read TGCGCCAGCAGCTTGGCCCCTGGGTCCCAAGAGACCCAGTACTTC. It codes for CASSLAPGSQETQYF.